One and the same sample provided the 10 T cell receptor beta chains below, sequenced in a study of T cell responses to AZD1222 COVID-19 vaccine. Assay: immunoSEQ multiplex PCR; the TCRdb copy retains only in-frame clones and omits some. There are about 96,000 clones in the sample; roughly nine tenths occur only once, and 20% to 30% lies in the top ten. The sample in question was peripheral blood, obtained on day 0 of AZD1222 vaccination. The receptor set was obtained from an adult in good health.

The chain combines TRBV9 with TRBJ1-4, with D possibly TRBD1 on 5 matching bases. Germline V gene data show CDR1 as SGDLS and CDR2 as YYNGEE. Trimming pared 2 bases from V and 4 bases from J, leaving 15 bases between. The CDR3 is 16 amino acids. The CDR3 sequence: CASSVGPGRDNEKLFF. CDR3 nucleotide sequence: TGTGCCAGCAGCGTTGGGCCGGGACGGGATAATGAAAAACTGTTTTTT.

This clone was seen just once. The chain couples TRBV30 to TRBJ1-5, with no clear D. V was clipped by 5 bases and J by 5 bases, with 13 bases between them. The CDR3 contains 13 residues. CDR1 is GTSNPN, CDR2 SVGIG, per germline (reference sequence). The CDR3 sequence: CAWANGLDQPQHF. For the CDR3, the DNA is TGTGCCTGGGCTAACGGACTGGATCAGCCCCAGCATTTT.

V and J are TRBV5-8 and TRBJ1-1; D gene ambiguous. CDR1 SGHTS and CDR2 YDEGEE come from the germline V gene. V dropped 4 bases and J dropped 2 bases, with 12 bases sitting between them. The CDR3 runs 14 residues. DNA for the CDR3: TGTGCCAGCAGCCATACACCGGGAAACACTGAAGCTTTCTTT. This encodes CASSHTPGNTEAFF.

This clone was seen more than once but under ten times. This chain links TRBV6-2 or TRBV6-3 with TRBJ2-1; a possible D gene is TRBD2 (6 bases). The CDR3 spans 15 residues. The V gene lost 0 bases and the J gene lost 12 bases, with 18 bases spanning the gap. Germline CDR1 MNHEY, CDR2 SVGEGT. CDR3 residues: CASSYSAGGVDRQFF. For the CDR3, the DNA is TGTGCCAGCAGTTACTCGGCGGGCGGGGTAGATCGGCAGTTCTTC.

The V call is TRBV28, the J call TRBJ1-2; 9 nucleotides line up with TRBD1. The CDR3 consists of 14 residues. With 6 bases clipped from V and 8 bases from J, the junction kept 10 bases outside the gene matches. Germline V CDR1 and CDR2: MDHEN, SYDVKM. This CDR3 is CASRGGTGRRGYTF. The CDR3 coding sequence is TGTGCCAGCAGAGGAGGGACAGGGCGTAGGGGCTACACCTTC.

The V and J genes are TRBV12-3 or TRBV12-4 and TRBJ1-1; D unclear. The V gene lost 6 bases and the J gene lost 4 bases, with 9 bases spanning the gap. This CDR3 is built from 12 residues. The CDR3 DNA is TGTGCCAGCAGGACAAGCGGCACTGAAGCTTTCTTT. Translated: CASRTSGTEAFF.

The gene calls are TRBV5-8 and TRBJ2-7, with 8 positions matching TRBD1. The CDR3 has 13 residues. CDR1 and CDR2 (germline): SGHTS, YDEGEE. Trimming removed 4 bases from V and 6 bases from J; junction bases left unmatched: 6. The CDR3: CASSLKQGGEQYF. The CDR3 DNA reads TGTGCCAGCAGCCTCAAACAGGGGGGCGAGCAGTACTTC.

The rearrangement uses TRBV5-1 and TRBJ1-1, with D possibly matching TRBD1 (5 bases). Germline CDR1 and CDR2: SGHRS and YFSETQ. Deletions cut 0 bases from V and 11 bases from J, with 20 bases between. The length of the CDR3 is 15 residues. The CDR3 reads CASSLEGARRFYAFF. In DNA form, the CDR3 reads TGCGCCAGCAGCTTGGAAGGGGCCCGCCGTTTTTATGCTTTCTTT.

The rearrangement uses TRBV4-2 and TRBJ2-7; no clear D. V lost 1 base, J lost 4 bases, and 11 bases lay in between. CDR1 is LGHNA, CDR2 YNFKEQ, per germline. This CDR3 spans 14 amino acids. CDR3 sequence reads: CASSQAAYLYEQYF. The DNA for the CDR3 is TGTGCCAGCAGCCAAGCCGCGTACTTATACGAGCAGTACTTC.

This clone was observed a handful of times. The chain carries TRBV10-3 and TRBJ2-3; 11 bases match TRBD2. The CDR3 has 18 residues. The J segment lost 2 bases and the V segment lost 2 bases, leaving 9 bases of the junction unmatched. Germline V CDR1 and CDR2: ENHRY, SYGVKD. The CDR3 is CAISEGAGTSGDTDTQYF. DNA of the CDR3: TGTGCCATCAGTGAGGGCGCCGGGACTAGCGGAGACACAGATACGCAGTATTTT.